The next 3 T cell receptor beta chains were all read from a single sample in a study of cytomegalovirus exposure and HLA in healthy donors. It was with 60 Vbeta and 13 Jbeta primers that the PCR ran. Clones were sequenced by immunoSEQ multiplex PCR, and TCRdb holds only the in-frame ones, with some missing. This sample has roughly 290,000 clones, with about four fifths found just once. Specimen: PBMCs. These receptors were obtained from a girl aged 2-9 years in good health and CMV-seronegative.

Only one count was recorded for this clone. CDR3 protein: CASSQDMGAREQYF. The CDR3 bases are TGCGCCAGCAGCCAAGATATGGGGGCTCGGGAGCAGTACTTC. The V and J genes are TRBV4-1 and TRBJ2-7; TRBD1 might be the D (6 bases). The germline V and J ends were trimmed by 0 bases and 7 bases, with 13 bases remaining between them. This CDR3 contains 14 residues. Germline values: CDR1 MGHRA, CDR2 YSYEKL.

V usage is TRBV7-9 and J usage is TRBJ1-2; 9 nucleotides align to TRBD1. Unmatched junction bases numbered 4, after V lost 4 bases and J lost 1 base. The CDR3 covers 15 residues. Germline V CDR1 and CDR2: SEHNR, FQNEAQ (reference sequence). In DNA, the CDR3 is TGTGCCAGCAGCTCGGGACAGGGATATAACTATGGCTACACCTTC. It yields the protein CASSSGQGYNYGYTF.

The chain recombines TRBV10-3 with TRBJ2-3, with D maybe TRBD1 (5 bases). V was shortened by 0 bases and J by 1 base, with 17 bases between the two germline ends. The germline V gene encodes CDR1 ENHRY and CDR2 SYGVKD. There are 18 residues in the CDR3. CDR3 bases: TGTGCCATCAGTGAGTCCCGACAGATAGTTATGGGCACAGATACGCAGTATTTT. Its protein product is CAISESRQIVMGTDTQYF.